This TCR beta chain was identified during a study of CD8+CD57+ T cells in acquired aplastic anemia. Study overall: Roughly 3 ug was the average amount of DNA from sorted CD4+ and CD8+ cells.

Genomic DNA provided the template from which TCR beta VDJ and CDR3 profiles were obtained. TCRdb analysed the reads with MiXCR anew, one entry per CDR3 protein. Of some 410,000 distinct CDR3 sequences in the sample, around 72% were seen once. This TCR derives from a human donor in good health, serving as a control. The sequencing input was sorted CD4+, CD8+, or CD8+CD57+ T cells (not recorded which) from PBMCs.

As DNA, the CDR3 is TGCAGTGCTGGTCGTCGGGGTTGGGGGCAAGCTTTCTTT. Translation gives CSAGRRGWGQAFF. The chain carries TRBV20-1 and TRBJ1-1; TRBD1 is a possible D gene (6 bases). V lost 5 bases and J 9 bases, leaving 19 bases between the germline ends. The CDR3 extends over 13 amino acids. CDR1 DFQATT and CDR2 SNEGSKA come from the germline V gene (reference sequence).